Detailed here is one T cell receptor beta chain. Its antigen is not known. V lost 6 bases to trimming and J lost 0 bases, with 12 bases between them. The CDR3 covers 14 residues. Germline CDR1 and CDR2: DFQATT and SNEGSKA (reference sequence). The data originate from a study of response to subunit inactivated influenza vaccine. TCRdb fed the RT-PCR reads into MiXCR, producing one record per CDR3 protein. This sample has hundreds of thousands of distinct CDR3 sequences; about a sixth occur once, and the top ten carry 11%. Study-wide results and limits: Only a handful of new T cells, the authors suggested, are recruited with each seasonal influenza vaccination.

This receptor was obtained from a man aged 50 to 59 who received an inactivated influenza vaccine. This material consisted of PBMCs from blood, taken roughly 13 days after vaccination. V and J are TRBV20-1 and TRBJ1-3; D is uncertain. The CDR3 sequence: CSASYGPSGNTIYF. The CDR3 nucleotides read TGCAGTGCCTCATACGGACCCTCTGGAAACACCATATATTTT.